Below, 30 T cell receptor beta chains from the same sample are listed, as sequenced in a study of T cells in Graves' hyperthyroidism and ophthalmopathy. It was RNA transcripts that yielded the amplified TCR beta CDR3 regions. In the first-round RT-PCR of the TCR CDR3, the HTBI primer set was used. MiXCR was run by TCRdb on the multiplex PCR reads, yielding one entry per CDR3 protein. The sample carries some 620,000 distinct CDR3 sequences, around 16% recorded once. The sample consisted of blood. The receptors were sampled from a woman between 25 and 40 years old with Graves' hyperthyroidism.

This clonotype was counted between two and nine times. This chain uses TRBV4-1 with TRBJ2-3; possible D gene TRBD2, 6 bases. V was cut by 1 base and J by 3 bases, with 20 bases left in between. This CDR3 is built from 18 residues. Looked up from germline, CDR1 is MGHRA and CDR2 is YSYEKL. Written as DNA, the CDR3 is TGCGCCAGCAGCCAAGTGTTCCTGGAGGGAGGAGAGACAGATACGCAGTATTTT. As protein: CASSQVFLEGGETDTQYF.

This clonotype has at least ten counts. The chain is built from TRBV5-1 and TRBJ1-1; 8 bases agree with TRBD1. J gave up 6 bases and V 0 bases, and 4 bases lay outside the gene matches. The CDR3 loop spans 14 amino acids. Germline CDR1 SGHRS, CDR2 YFSETQ. As DNA, the CDR3 is TGCGCCAGCAGCTTGGCCCCACAGGGGGCTGAAGCTTTCTTT. Its protein product is CASSLAPQGAEAFF.

The sample holds a few counts of this clonotype. V and J are TRBV10-1 and TRBJ2-2; the match to TRBD1 covers 7 bases. Germline CDR1 WNHNN, CDR2 SYGVQD (reference sequence). The length of the CDR3 is 14 residues. Trimming cost V 7 bases and J 1 base; bases outside gene matches: 3. The CDR3 DNA reads as TGCGCCAGCAACAGGGGCGGGAACACCGGGGAGCTGTTTTTT. This sequence encodes CASNRGGNTGELFF.

This clonotype was found many times. The chain recombines TRBV2 with TRBJ2-5, with 7 bases aligning to TRBD1. Germline assignment: CDR1 SNHLY and CDR2 FYNNEI. V was clipped by 8 bases and J by 1 base; unmatched bases: 7. The CDR3 has 14 residues. CDR3 nucleotides: TGTGCCAGCGGACGACAGGGTGCCCAAGAGACCCAGTACTTC. It yields the protein CASGRQGAQETQYF.

This clonotype was counted at least ten times. This sequence joins TRBV3-1 and TRBJ1-5; D gene uncertain. Trimming shortened V by 1 base and J by 0 bases, and 10 bases separated the two germline ends. The CDR3 contains 16 residues. CDR1 LGHDT and CDR2 YNNKEL come from the germline V gene (reference sequence). For the CDR3, the DNA is TGTGCCAGCAGCCAAGGGGTGGAAGTTAGCAATCAGCCCCAGCATTTT. It encodes CASSQGVEVSNQPQHF.

This clonotype was seen many times. The rearrangement links TRBV7-2 to TRBJ1-1; D ambiguous. V lost 7 bases, J lost 0 bases, and 9 bases lay in between. This CDR3 spans 13 amino acids. The germline V gene has CDR1 SGHTA and CDR2 FQGNSA. The CDR3 loop is CASTLDVNTEAFF. The CDR3 region has the DNA TGTGCCAGCACCCTCGATGTGAACACTGAAGCTTTCTTT.

This clonotype has ten or more counts. This sequence joins TRBV18 and TRBJ1-1; 11 nucleotides align to TRBD1. The CDR3 extends over 15 amino acids. V trimming: 3 bases; J trimming: 4 bases; junction bases outside the gene matches: 4. Looked up from germline, CDR1 is KGHSH and CDR2 is LQKENI. In DNA form, the CDR3 reads TGTGCCAGCTCACCCGGGACAGGGGGGAGCACTGAAGCTTTCTTT. This codes for CASSPGTGGSTEAFF.

This clonotype was detected ten times or more. This sequence joins TRBV28 and TRBJ2-7, with 7 bases matching TRBD1. V gave up 4 bases and J gave up 5 bases; unmatched junction bases: 8. The length of the CDR3 is 14 residues. The germline gives CDR1 MDHEN, CDR2 SYDVKM. CDR3 nucleotide sequence: TGTGCCAGCAGTTCCAACAGGGGATGGGACGAGCAGTACTTC. Amino acids: CASSSNRGWDEQYF.

This clonotype was seen many times. The CDR3 loop reads CASSVHRQETQYF. The CDR3 DNA reads as TGTGCCAGCAGTGTCCACCGCCAAGAGACCCAGTACTTC. This sequence joins TRBV2 and TRBJ2-5, with D unresolved. The CDR3 has 13 residues. Germline CDR1 SNHLY, CDR2 FYNNEI. V lost 4 bases, J lost 1 base, and 7 bases lay in between.

The genes are TRBV20-1 and TRBJ1-5; the match to TRBD1 covers 9 bases. Germline trimming cut 7 bases from V and 7 bases from J; bases unmatched to any gene: 8. This CDR3 has 13 amino acids. Looked up from germline, CDR1 is DFQATT and CDR2 is SNEGSKA (reference sequence). CDR3: CSGGTGLEQPQHF. The CDR3 DNA reads TGCAGTGGGGGGACAGGGCTTGAGCAGCCCCAGCATTTT.

The chain couples TRBV10-3 to TRBJ1-1, with D possibly being TRBD1 (6 bases). This CDR3 comprises 14 residues. From germline, CDR1 is ENHRY and CDR2 SYGVKD. V lost 4 bases to trimming and J lost 5 bases, with 14 bases between them. CDR3 bases: TGTGCCATCAGTGGGACAGCGGAAGAGACTGAAGCTTTCTTT. It codes for CAISGTAEETEAFF.

This clonotype has at least ten counts. V is TRBV28 and J is TRBJ2-7; 14 bases align to TRBD2. Trimming took 7 bases from V and 3 from J; bases not matched to a gene: 2. There are 14 residues in the CDR3. Per the germline V gene, CDR1 is MDHEN and CDR2 is SYDVKM. The CDR3 DNA follows: TGTGCCAGCACCGGGACTAGCGGGGGCTACGAGCAGTACTTC. It encodes CASTGTSGGYEQYF.

A remark on this clonotype: Being one base from a much bigger clone, this may be a read error. The V and J genes are TRBV6-5 and TRBJ1-6; 8 bases agree with TRBD1. This CDR3 is 16 amino acids long. CDR1 MNHEY and CDR2 SVGAGI come from the germline V gene. CDR3 in amino acids: CANSYSNRGLGSPLHF. DNA for the CDR3: TGTGCCAACAGTTACTCCAACAGGGGGTTGGGTTCACCCCTCCACTTT.

This clonotype was counted a few times. In DNA, the CDR3 is TGTGCCAGCAGTTTTGCCGTGTCAGGGACGAACACCGGGGAGCTGTTTTTT. This codes for CASSFAVSGTNTGELFF. This rearrangement joins TRBV27 to TRBJ2-2, with TRBD1 as a possible D gene (5 bases). Germline V lookup: CDR1 MNHEY, CDR2 SMNVEV (reference sequence). Trimming cost V 3 bases and J 0 bases, with 14 bases left between them. CDR3 length: 17 amino acids.

The chain couples TRBV7-9 to TRBJ1-6, with D possibly being TRBD1 (5 bases). V dropped 7 bases and J dropped 8 bases, with 9 bases sitting between them. The germline V gene has CDR1 SEHNR and CDR2 FQNEAQ (reference sequence). This CDR3 is 12 amino acids long. The CDR3 is CASTGDYSPLHF. Here the CDR3 DNA reads TGTGCCAGCACTGGGGACTATTCACCCCTCCACTTT.

This clonotype was found many times. The chain carries TRBV6-1 and TRBJ2-1; 8 bases align to TRBD2. Germline V gives CDR1 MNHNS, CDR2 SASEGT. The CDR3 runs to 15 residues. After removal of 8 bases from V and 6 bases from J, the junction contained 12 bases not matched to a gene. The CDR3 loop reads CASRGLVAGTNEQFF. CDR3 sequence (DNA): TGTGCCAGCCGAGGTCTGGTAGCGGGGACCAATGAGCAGTTCTTC.

Ten or more counts support this clonotype. The rearrangement uses TRBV12-3 or TRBV12-4 and TRBJ2-1; D is undetermined. The CDR3 totals 11 residues. The germline V and J ends were trimmed by 5 bases and 10 bases, with 9 bases remaining between them. The CDR3 DNA sequence: TGTGCCAGCAGTCCAAACATCGAGCAGTTCTTC. Translated, it gives CASSPNIEQFF.

This chain uses TRBV5-4 with TRBJ2-3; either TRBD1 or TRBD2 may fit D (5 bases each). The germline V and J ends were trimmed by 4 bases and 2 bases, with 17 bases remaining between them. CDR3 length: 16 residues. Germline lookup yields CDR1 SGHNT and CDR2 YYREEE (reference sequence). CDR3 protein: CASSPKGASLTDTQYF. The CDR3 DNA is TGTGCCAGCAGCCCAAAAGGGGCTAGCCTCACAGATACGCAGTATTTT.

This clonotype was recorded at least ten times. The chain uses TRBV27 and TRBJ2-7, with TRBD2 as a possible D gene (6 bases). V shed 3 bases and J shed 9 bases, with 27 bases lying between them. Germline V CDR1 and CDR2: MNHEY, SMNVEV (reference sequence). The CDR3 length is 17 residues. The CDR3 here is CASSFAPGRGENGAQYF. CDR3 DNA sequence: TGTGCCAGCAGTTTCGCACCGGGCCGCGGGGAGAATGGCGCGCAGTACTTC.

Note on this clonotype: A far larger clone differs by one base, so this is likely a read error. This chain uses TRBV2 with TRBJ2-1; D not resolved. CDR3 length equals 12 residues. Germline CDR1 reads SNHLY; CDR2 reads FYNNEI. The V gene lost 8 bases and the J gene lost 3 bases, with 8 bases spanning the gap. The DNA for the CDR3 is TGTGCCAGCGGTCCAGGCTACAATGAGCAGTTCTTC. It is translated as CASGPGYNEQFF.

As concerns this clonotype: A much larger clone differs by one base, so this may be a read error. The chain is built from TRBV27 and TRBJ2-1; 8 nucleotides match TRBD1. CDR1 MNHEY and CDR2 SMNVEV come from the germline V gene (reference sequence). V shed 5 bases, J shed 8 bases, and the junction held 8 bases outside the gene matches. The CDR3 is 14 residues long. The CDR3: CASSDPDRGYEQFF. The CDR3 DNA follows: TGTGCCAGCAGTGACCCCGACAGGGGCTATGAGCAGTTCTTC.

The sample holds many counts of this clonotype. This chain connects TRBV5-1 to TRBJ1-5; 7 nucleotides line up with TRBD1. The CDR3 extends over 14 amino acids. V dropped 4 bases and J dropped 6; count of bases not matched to a gene: 7. Germline V lookup: CDR1 SGHRS, CDR2 YFSETQ. Here the CDR3 reads CASSPGTAGQPQHF. CDR3 in DNA: TGCGCCAGCAGCCCTGGGACAGCTGGTCAGCCCCAGCATTTT.

This chain links TRBV5-6 with TRBJ2-3; no clear D gene. CDR3 length: 16 amino acids. The V end was cut by 0 bases, the J end by 3 bases, with 14 bases between. Per the germline V gene, CDR1 is SGHDT and CDR2 is YYEEEE. The CDR3 nucleotides read TGTGCCAGCAGCTTGGTACGACGGAGAATTACAGATACGCAGTATTTT. Its translation is CASSLVRRRITDTQYF. Variable domain in full (rest from reference TRBV5-6 and TRBJ2-3): DAGVTQSPTHLIKTRGQQVTLRCSPKSGHDTVSWYQQALGQGPQFIFQYYEEEERQRGNFPDRFSGHQFPNYSSELNVNALLLGDSALYLCASSLVRRRITDTQYFGPGTRLTVL.

This clonotype was found a few times. The V and J genes are TRBV19 and TRBJ1-1; D possibly corresponds to TRBD1 (5 bases). The CDR3 covers 11 residues. Germline CDR1 and CDR2: LNHDA and SQIVND (reference sequence). The V end lost 6 bases, the J end lost 10 bases, and 12 bases lay between the germline ends. The CDR3 spells CASSPGLAAFF. CDR3 sequence (DNA): TGTGCCAGTAGCCCGGGACTAGCAGCTTTCTTT.

Ten or more counts support this clonotype. V is TRBV30 and J is TRBJ2-5, with a weak D call TRBD1 (5 bases). V was trimmed by 3 bases and J by 2 bases, leaving 13 bases between them. Germline V CDR1 and CDR2: GTSNPN, SVGIG (reference sequence). This CDR3 is 14 amino acids long. CDR3 amino acids: CAWRSLQAQETQYF. The DNA of the CDR3 is TGTGCCTGGAGATCCCTACAGGCACAAGAGACCCAGTACTTC.

This clonotype was counted only a few times. The J gene is TRBJ2-7, the V gene TRBV19, with a weak D call TRBD1 (6 bases). Germline V lookup: CDR1 LNHDA, CDR2 SQIVND (reference sequence). Between the trimmed V and J ends, which lost 1 base and 2 bases, there was a span of 21 bases. This CDR3 has 18 amino acids. The CDR3 DNA reads TGTGCCAGTAGTATAGGATTTGGGGCCGGGACACTAACCTACGAGCAGTACTTC. Residues: CASSIGFGAGTLTYEQYF.

This clonotype was seen ten or more times. The chain recombines TRBV6-2 or TRBV6-3 with TRBJ2-7; D unresolved. CDR1 MNHEY and CDR2 SVGEGT come from the germline V gene. The V and J ends lost 2 bases and 7 bases respectively, with 12 bases between them. The CDR3 consists of 13 residues. This CDR3 reads CASSYGNSREQYF. Here the CDR3 DNA reads TGTGCCAGCAGTTACGGAAATTCAAGGGAGCAGTACTTC.

This clonotype has at least ten counts. Written as DNA, the CDR3 is TGTGCCTGGAGGCGTGGTAATGAGCAGTTCTTC. It specifies CAWRRGNEQFF. This chain connects TRBV30 to TRBJ2-1; D call uncertain. Trimming left V 3 bases short and J 7 bases short, with 7 bases between. This CDR3 contains 11 residues. CDR1 is GTSNPN, CDR2 SVGIG, per germline (reference sequence).

This clonotype was seen ten or more times. This chain connects TRBV28 to TRBJ1-2, with 7 bases fitting TRBD1. CDR3 length: 15 amino acids. Looked up from germline, CDR1 is MDHEN and CDR2 is SYDVKM. J gave up 4 bases and V 6 bases, and 11 bases lay outside the gene matches. CDR3 in amino acids: CASSGAGQEIYGYTF. The CDR3 DNA sequence: TGTGCCAGCAGCGGGGCCGGACAGGAAATCTATGGCTACACCTTC.

The V call is TRBV3-1, the J call TRBJ1-1; 8 nucleotides line up with TRBD1. Germline V gives CDR1 LGHDT, CDR2 YNNKEL (reference sequence). The CDR3 totals 17 residues. Trimming cost V 1 base and J 2 bases; bases outside gene matches: 9. The CDR3 reads CASSQAGRGLINTEAFF. The CDR3 region has the DNA TGTGCCAGCAGCCAAGCAGGCAGGGGGCTTATTAACACTGAAGCTTTCTTT. The complete variable domain, with remaining parts taken from reference TRBV3-1 and TRBJ1-1, reads DTAVSQTPKYLVTQMGNDKSIKCEQNLGHDTMYWYKQDSKKFLKIMFSYNNKELIINETVPNRFSPKSPDKAHLNLHINSLELGDSAVYFCASSQAGRGLINTEAFFGQGTRLTVV.